This T cell receptor beta chain was identified during a study of OX40 agonist ivuxolimab in advanced cancers. Study as a whole: The treatment was a fully human IgG2 OX40 agonist, ivuxolimab. Each patient was given ivuxolimab into a vein every 2 weeks, at 0.01 to 10 mg/kg. The study reported partial responses in three patients: one hepatocellular carcinoma, two cutaneous melanoma. Whole-study results and caveats: CD8+ T cells were the subset that, on average, had more expanded clones than CD4+.

Here immunoSEQ multiplex PCR was the method, and the copy in TCRdb shows in-frame clones only, minus some. The table records under 50,000 clones, approximately 80% of them present only once. The CDR3 totals 12 residues. V was cut by 5 bases and J by 7 bases, with 11 bases left in between. The V gene's germline CDR1 is PRHDT and CDR2 FYEKMQ (reference sequence). This clone came up a few times. The antigen is not known. The rearrangement joins TRBV13 to TRBJ1-1; D gene ambiguous. The source of this sequence is an adult with an advanced solid tumor such as melanoma, head and neck, liver or kidney cancer. The sample was CD4+ or CD8+ T cells sorted from blood, taken in a trial of the OX40 agonist ivuxolimab. The CDR3 region has the DNA TGTGCCAGCAGCGAGGACTGGAGTGAAGCTTTCTTT. It yields the protein CASSEDWSEAFF.